This T cell receptor beta chain is from a study of shared clonotypes between healthy human individuals. Study-level information: Used for every donor were three CD4 naive, three CD4 memory, two CD8 naive and one CD8 memory plate. Points from the study as a whole: Rarefaction showed sorted-subset sequencing was incomplete despite large depth. All-four-donor shared clonotypes had higher generation probabilities than non-shared clonotypes did.

Sorted-subset replicate PCRs used approximately 190 ng of genomic DNA. This amount corresponded to approximately 30,000 T cell genomes. Repertoires were generated with immunoSEQ multiplex PCR, while TCRdb's copy carries only in-frame clones and drops some. This sample has roughly 2,000,000 clones; about 95% occur once, and the top ten carry 0.9% to 1.5%. Concerning this clone: Its matching antigen is unknown.

Germline V gene sequence: CDR1 SEHNR, CDR2 FQNEAQ (reference sequence). This CDR3 spans 15 amino acids. V lost 3 bases, J lost 3 bases, and 15 bases lay in between. CD45RO negativity and positive selection for CCR7 defined naive CD8 cells, a population that excluded terminally differentiated effector memory CD45RA+ cells. This chain joins TRBV7-9 and TRBJ2-7, with D perhaps being TRBD1 or TRBD2 (5 bases each). The receptor's source is a man aged 18 to 29 in good health. Material: naive CD8+ T cells sorted from blood. DNA for the CDR3: TGTGCCAGCAGCTTCGAGGGGCTAGGGGTCTACGAGCAGTACTTC. Residues: CASSFEGLGVYEQYF.